Listed below are T cell receptor beta chains from one sample, sequenced in a study of OX40 agonist ivuxolimab in advanced cancers. The data were produced by immunoSEQ multiplex PCR, yet TCRdb's version contains in-frame clones alone and is incomplete. Of 48,000 or so clones listed, around 84% are singletons. This specimen consisted of CD4+ or CD8+ T cells sorted from blood, obtained in a trial of the OX40 agonist ivuxolimab. The receptors originated from an adult with an advanced solid tumor such as melanoma, head and neck, liver or kidney cancer. CDR3s include the opening cysteine and the closing phenylalanine or tryptophan.

cdr3_aa: CASSDSTGDYNYGYTF
v_call: TRBV25-1

cdr3_aa: CASSPPGAQGTYEQYF
v_call: TRBV13

cdr3_aa: CASTSGYEQYF
v_call: TRBV10-2

cdr3_aa: CASSLRLTYEQYF
v_call: TRBV27

cdr3_aa: CASSGSGGSFFEQYF
v_call: TRBV10-1

cdr3_aa: CASSPSIFTEAFF
v_call: TRBV6-6

cdr3_aa: CASSSSGLGELFF
v_call: TRBV11-2

cdr3_aa: CASSLGASTSDTQYF
v_call: TRBV7-2

cdr3_aa: CASSSTYEQYF
v_call: TRBV7-9

cdr3_aa: CASSLIGGSNQPQHF
v_call: TRBV7-9

cdr3_aa: CASSSTLLAGGTGELFF
v_call: TRBV7-3

cdr3_aa: CASSDTGGTQYF
v_call: TRBV2

cdr3_aa: CASSPGQLRPQHF
v_call: TRBV7-3

cdr3_aa: CASSYQGGKETQYF
v_call: TRBV6-1

cdr3_aa: CASTRTGIGNTIYF
v_call: TRBV19

cdr3_aa: CASSDLVQGGQPQHF
v_call: TRBV27

cdr3_aa: CASSPGQANYGYTF
v_call: TRBV7-6

cdr3_aa: CASSAGPGGNYGYTF
v_call: TRBV2

cdr3_aa: CASSLDWGGYTF
v_call: TRBV11-2

cdr3_aa: CASSALGGWNTEAFF
v_call: TRBV19

cdr3_aa: CASSEFMNYGYTF
v_call: TRBV25-1

cdr3_aa: CAISGGTISHNEQFF
v_call: TRBV10-3

cdr3_aa: CATSRDEGLVGQGNSPLHF
v_call: TRBV15

cdr3_aa: CASSLGGLAGGPETQYF
v_call: TRBV5-1

cdr3_aa: CAWSVRVGPQGNQPQHF
v_call: TRBV30

cdr3_aa: CSVEHRLNTEAFF
v_call: TRBV29-1

cdr3_aa: CASSEGRRENEQYF
v_call: TRBV6-1

cdr3_aa: CASSSPLAGGPNEQFF
v_call: TRBV6-5

cdr3_aa: CASSFMANQPQHF
v_call: TRBV27

cdr3_aa: CASSLDLRDNEQFF
v_call: TRBV11-3

cdr3_aa: CASSYSIQGGQPQHF
v_call: TRBV6-6

cdr3_aa: CASSARTGANEKLFF
v_call: TRBV7-2

cdr3_aa: CASGLAQTEAFF
v_call: TRBV12-5

cdr3_aa: CASSDPGLGSRIYGYTF
v_call: TRBV6-1

cdr3_aa: CAIMKEGAKEKLFF
v_call: TRBV6-6

cdr3_aa: CASSLGQPPSTDTQYF
v_call: TRBV7-3

cdr3_aa: CSVVLAGDVDTQYF
v_call: TRBV29-1

cdr3_aa: CAISEGVNNQPQHF
v_call: TRBV10-3

cdr3_aa: CASRPSLGQVEQYF
v_call: TRBV27